A selection of T cell receptor beta chains follows, all from one sample in a study of T cells after yellow fever vaccination. TCRdb reprocessed the 5' RACE reads via MiXCR and lists one record per CDR3 protein. The sample holds about 360,000 distinct CDR3 sequences; 6.2% are singletons and the top ten take over 12%. Specimen: PBMCs, collected 5 days after the yellow fever booster vaccination. These TCRs come from a man aged 30 to 45 who received the YFV17D yellow fever vaccine. CDR3s include the opening cysteine and the closing phenylalanine or tryptophan. The D gene is left open where the match is weak. Size is omitted from some rows. Given values are once, few, many or a class for expanded clones.

j_call: TRBJ1-1
v_call: TRBV20-1
clone_size: few
d_call: .
cdr3_aa: CSAPGYGKGSTEAFF
cdr3_nt: TGCAGTGCCCCGGGGTACGGGAAAGGAAGCACTGAAGCTTTCTTT

j_call: TRBJ2-7
v_call: TRBV20-1
clone_size: few
d_call: TRBD2
cdr3_aa: CSASGLADSYEQYF
cdr3_nt: TGCAGTGCTAGTGGGCTAGCGGATTCCTACGAGCAGTACTTC

j_call: TRBJ2-7
v_call: TRBV18
clone_size: few
d_call: .
cdr3_aa: CASSSRGTPAYEQYF
cdr3_nt: TGTGCCAGCTCATCCCGGGGAACTCCGGCCTACGAGCAGTACTTC

j_call: TRBJ2-3
v_call: TRBV20-1
clone_size: few
d_call: TRBD2
cdr3_aa: CSARAGTSGDTDTQYF
cdr3_nt: TGCAGTGCTAGAGCAGGGACTAGCGGGGACACAGATACGCAGTATTTT

j_call: TRBJ2-1
v_call: TRBV28
clone_size: many
d_call: .
cdr3_aa: CASSSIDGLTGPSEQFF
cdr3_nt: TGTGCCAGCAGTTCGATCGATGGACTTACAGGCCCTTCTGAGCAGTTCTTC

j_call: TRBJ2-2
v_call: TRBV11-1
clone_size: few
d_call: .
cdr3_aa: CASSLLSGIRTGELFF
cdr3_nt: TGTGCCAGCAGCTTATTGTCAGGGATCCGCACCGGGGAGCTGTTTTTT

j_call: TRBJ2-1
v_call: TRBV10-3
clone_size: many
d_call: .
cdr3_aa: CAISWGSYDEQFF
cdr3_nt: TGTGCCATCAGTTGGGGAAGTTATGATGAGCAGTTCTTC

j_call: TRBJ2-3
v_call: TRBV7-6
clone_size: many
d_call: .
cdr3_aa: CASSLAPRSDTQYF
cdr3_nt: TGTGCCAGCAGCTTAGCGCCTAGGTCAGATACGCAGTATTTT

j_call: TRBJ2-3
v_call: TRBV5-1
clone_size: few
d_call: .
cdr3_aa: CASSFGPTDTQYF
cdr3_nt: TGCGCCAGCAGCTTCGGTCCAACAGATACGCAGTATTTT

j_call: TRBJ2-7
v_call: TRBV5-1
clone_size: .
d_call: TRBD1
cdr3_aa: CASSPGQGALIYEQYF
cdr3_nt: TGCGCCAGCAGCCCGGGACAGGGGGCCCTCATCTACGAGCAGTACTTC

j_call: TRBJ2-7
v_call: TRBV5-1
clone_size: many
d_call: TRBD2
cdr3_aa: CASSSRTSGSYEQYF
cdr3_nt: TGCGCCAGCAGCTCCCGGACTAGCGGGAGCTACGAGCAGTACTTC

j_call: TRBJ2-5
v_call: TRBV7-2
clone_size: .
d_call: .
cdr3_aa: CASSHGRGARTQYF
cdr3_nt: TGTGCCAGCAGCCACGGCAGAGGGGCGAGGACCCAGTACTTC

j_call: TRBJ2-1
v_call: TRBV4-3
clone_size: .
d_call: TRBD1
cdr3_aa: CASSHTGVGQFF
cdr3_nt: TGCGCCAGCAGCCACACAGGGGTTGGACAGTTCTTC

j_call: TRBJ2-5
v_call: TRBV15
clone_size: few
d_call: .
cdr3_aa: CATSKEMVQETQYF
cdr3_nt: TGTGCCACCAGCAAGGAAATGGTACAAGAGACCCAGTACTTC

j_call: TRBJ2-2
v_call: TRBV7-9
clone_size: few
d_call: .
cdr3_aa: CASLGTPTTMNTGELFF
cdr3_nt: TGTGCCAGCCTTGGGACCCCGACTACAATGAACACCGGGGAGCTGTTTTTT

j_call: TRBJ2-3
v_call: TRBV5-1
clone_size: few
d_call: .
cdr3_aa: CASSLDGRVIDTQYF
cdr3_nt: TGCGCCAGCAGCCTGGATGGCAGGGTGATAGATACGCAGTATTTT

j_call: TRBJ1-4
v_call: TRBV11-2
clone_size: .
d_call: .
cdr3_aa: CASSPRTAFNEKLFF
cdr3_nt: TGTGCCAGCAGCCCTCGGACGGCGTTTAATGAAAAACTGTTTTTT

j_call: TRBJ2-7
v_call: TRBV20-1
clone_size: many
d_call: TRBD2
cdr3_aa: CSAISGAAYEQYF
cdr3_nt: TGCAGTGCTATTAGCGGGGCCGCCTACGAGCAGTACTTC

j_call: TRBJ2-1
v_call: TRBV4-2
clone_size: .
d_call: TRBD2
cdr3_aa: CASSQEEAGARFF
cdr3_nt: TGTGCCAGCAGCCAAGAAGAAGCGGGGGCCAGATTCTTC

j_call: TRBJ2-1
v_call: TRBV7-3
clone_size: few
d_call: TRBD2
cdr3_aa: CASSTQGTSGTEQFF
cdr3_nt: TGTGCCAGCAGCACCCAAGGGACTAGCGGGACTGAGCAGTTCTTC

j_call: TRBJ2-3
v_call: TRBV27
clone_size: few
d_call: .
cdr3_aa: CASSLISSGTYTDTQYF
cdr3_nt: TGTGCCAGCAGTCTAATATCCAGCGGAACTTATACAGATACGCAGTATTTT

j_call: TRBJ2-5
v_call: TRBV10-3
clone_size: many
d_call: TRBD2
cdr3_aa: CATQASASGKETQYF
cdr3_nt: TGTGCCACCCAGGCCTCGGCTAGCGGGAAAGAGACCCAGTACTTC

j_call: TRBJ2-5
v_call: TRBV20-1
clone_size: many
d_call: TRBD2
cdr3_aa: CSARSGKETQYF
cdr3_nt: TGCAGTGCTAGAAGCGGGAAAGAGACCCAGTACTTC

j_call: TRBJ2-7
v_call: TRBV7-8
clone_size: few
d_call: TRBD2
cdr3_aa: CASSRNRGTSGGGAYEQYF
cdr3_nt: TGTGCCAGCAGCAGGAACAGGGGGACTAGCGGAGGAGGCGCTTACGAGCAGTACTTC

j_call: TRBJ2-1
v_call: TRBV5-1
clone_size: .
d_call: .
cdr3_aa: CASRLGQGNYNEQFF
cdr3_nt: TGCGCCAGCAGATTGGGGCAGGGGAACTACAATGAGCAGTTCTTC

j_call: TRBJ2-1
v_call: TRBV7-2
clone_size: many
d_call: .
cdr3_aa: CASSPVAGQQFF
cdr3_nt: TGTGCCAGCAGCCCAGTGGCGGGGCAGCAGTTCTTC

j_call: TRBJ2-3
v_call: TRBV5-8
clone_size: .
d_call: TRBD1
cdr3_aa: CASNSGNRGLPDTQYF
cdr3_nt: TGTGCCAGCAACAGTGGGAACAGGGGTTTACCAGATACGCAGTATTTT

j_call: TRBJ1-2
v_call: TRBV10-1
clone_size: many
d_call: TRBD1
cdr3_aa: CASSRDRDYGYTF
cdr3_nt: TGCGCCAGCAGCCGGGACAGGGACTATGGCTACACCTTC

j_call: TRBJ2-6
v_call: TRBV15
clone_size: .
d_call: .
cdr3_aa: CATSRDYRAAGANVLTF
cdr3_nt: TGTGCCACCAGCAGAGATTACCGTGCTGCTGGGGCCAACGTCCTGACTTTC

j_call: TRBJ2-6
v_call: TRBV28
clone_size: few
d_call: .
cdr3_aa: CASSFPKWGGANVLTF
cdr3_nt: TGTGCCAGCAGTTTCCCGAAATGGGGTGGGGCCAACGTCCTGACTTTC

j_call: TRBJ2-3
v_call: TRBV12-3/TRBV12-4
clone_size: few
d_call: TRBD2
cdr3_aa: CASSETSGRITDTQYF
cdr3_nt: TGTGCCAGCAGTGAGACTAGCGGGAGGATAACAGATACGCAGTATTTT

j_call: TRBJ2-7
v_call: TRBV5-1
clone_size: .
d_call: TRBD1
cdr3_aa: CASSREGQTYEQYF
cdr3_nt: TGCGCCAGCAGCCGAGAGGGACAGACCTACGAGCAGTACTTC

j_call: TRBJ2-1
v_call: TRBV5-6
clone_size: many
d_call: TRBD2
cdr3_aa: CASSLAPAGVNEQFF
cdr3_nt: TGTGCCAGCAGCTTGGCCCCAGCGGGAGTGAATGAGCAGTTCTTC

j_call: TRBJ2-7
v_call: TRBV5-1
clone_size: many
d_call: .
cdr3_aa: CASSGGGTAYEQYF
cdr3_nt: TGCGCCAGCAGCGGGGGGGGGACAGCCTACGAGCAGTACTTC

j_call: TRBJ2-1
v_call: TRBV29-1
clone_size: .
d_call: TRBD2
cdr3_aa: CSVEGRLAGNEQFF
cdr3_nt: TGCAGCGTTGAAGGTCGGCTAGCGGGCAATGAGCAGTTCTTC

j_call: TRBJ2-7
v_call: TRBV7-2
clone_size: .
d_call: TRBD2
cdr3_aa: CASSLPGGTYEQYF
cdr3_nt: TGTGCCAGCAGCTTACCGGGGGGGACGTACGAGCAGTACTTC

j_call: TRBJ1-2
v_call: TRBV10-2
clone_size: .
d_call: TRBD1
cdr3_aa: CASRSVRGLIYGYTF
cdr3_nt: TGCGCCAGCAGATCTGTCAGGGGGCTCATCTATGGCTACACCTTC